This entry describes one TCR beta chain. The table came from immunoSEQ multiplex PCR; TCRdb's copy has only in-frame clones and leaves some out. The repertoire consists of hundreds of thousands of clones, with approximately 86% occurring once and the leading ten covering roughly 1.3%. These data come from a study of blood T cell repertoires in COVID-19. Trimming removed 1 base from V and 2 bases from J, with 12 bases in between. The CDR3 totals 15 residues. From germline, CDR1 is LGHDT and CDR2 YNNKEL (reference sequence). The sequence was obtained from a man between 65 and 80 years old with acute or convalescent COVID-19. Sequenced sample: peripheral blood. The rearrangement joins TRBV3-1 (or the pseudogene TRBV3-2) to TRBJ2-7; the D gene is possibly TRBD2 (6 bases). The CDR3 spells CASSQAGLATYEQYF. DNA for the CDR3: TGTGCCAGCAGCCAAGCCGGTCTAGCGACCTACGAGCAGTACTTC.